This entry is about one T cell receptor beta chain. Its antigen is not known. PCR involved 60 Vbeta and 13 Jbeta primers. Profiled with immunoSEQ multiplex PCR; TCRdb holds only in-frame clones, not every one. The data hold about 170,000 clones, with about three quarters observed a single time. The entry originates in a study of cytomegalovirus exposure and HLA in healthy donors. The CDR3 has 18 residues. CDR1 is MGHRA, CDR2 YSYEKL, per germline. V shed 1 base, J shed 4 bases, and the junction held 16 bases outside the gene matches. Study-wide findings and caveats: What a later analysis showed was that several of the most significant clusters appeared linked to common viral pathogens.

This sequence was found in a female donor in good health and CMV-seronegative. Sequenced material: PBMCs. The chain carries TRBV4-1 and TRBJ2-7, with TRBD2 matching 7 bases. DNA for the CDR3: TGCGCCAGCAGCCAAGTCGGTAACTTCGCTAGCGGAAATTACGAGCAGTACTTC. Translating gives CASSQVGNFASGNYEQYF.